What follows are 8 T cell receptor beta chains derived from one specimen sequenced in a study of blood T cell repertoires in COVID-19. Data came from immunoSEQ multiplex PCR; TCRdb stores just in-frame clones and leaves some out. The sample lists some 210,000 clones, approximately 89% seen once, with under 5.5% in the top ten. What was sequenced was peripheral blood. Receptors originate from a middle-aged woman with acute or convalescent COVID-19.

The V gene is TRBV13, the J gene TRBJ1-1; possible D gene TRBD1, 6 bases. CDR3 length: 14 amino acids. In germline, CDR1 is PRHDT, CDR2 FYEKMQ (reference sequence). V dropped 1 base and J dropped 6 bases, with 12 bases sitting between them. CDR3 amino acids: CASSLAQGFPEAFF. The CDR3 DNA is TGTGCCAGCAGCTTAGCGCAGGGGTTCCCTGAAGCTTTCTTT.

V is TRBV4-1 and J is TRBJ1-4; TRBD1 matches at 8 bases. Germline V gene sequence: CDR1 MGHRA, CDR2 YSYEKL. Trimming took 2 bases from V and 2 from J; bases not matched to a gene: 4. This CDR3 region has 16 residues. The CDR3 bases are TGCGCCAGCAGCCAACCAGGGACAGGTACTAATGAAAAACTGTTTTTT. Protein: CASSQPGTGTNEKLFF.

This clone appeared a single time. The chain combines TRBV5-4 with TRBJ1-5; possible D gene TRBD1, 5 bases. Germline CDR1 SGHNT, CDR2 YYREEE (reference sequence). This CDR3 comprises 15 residues. V gave up 0 bases and J gave up 6 bases, with 13 bases separating them. CDR3 loop: CASSLDRSDSQPQHF. Written as DNA, the CDR3 is TGTGCCAGCAGCTTGGACAGGAGTGATAGTCAGCCCCAGCATTTT.

V is TRBV7-2 and J is TRBJ1-3; TRBD1 matches 7 bases. Germline V gene sequence: CDR1 SGHTA, CDR2 FQGNSA. J gave up 1 base and V 3 bases, and 12 bases lay outside the gene matches. The CDR3 covers 18 residues. The CDR3 here is CASSFVFQTGSSGNTIYF. In nucleotides, the CDR3 is TGTGCCAGCAGCTTCGTTTTTCAGACAGGGTCATCTGGAAACACCATATATTTT. The full variable domain, rest sourced from reference TRBV7-2 and TRBJ1-3, is GAGVSQSPSNKVTEKGKDVELRCDPISGHTALYWYRQSLGQGLEFLIYFQGNSAPDKSGLPSDRFSAERTGGSVSTLTIQRTQQEDSAVYLCASSFVFQTGSSGNTIYFGEGSWLTVV.

The J gene is TRBJ1-5, the V gene TRBV2, with D possibly matching TRBD1 (6 bases). Germline CDR1 reads SNHLY; CDR2 reads FYNNEI. The germline V and J ends were trimmed by 9 bases and 4 bases, with 10 bases remaining between them. The CDR3 extends over 12 amino acids. CDR3 protein: CASRGQNQPQHF. CDR3 coding DNA: TGTGCCAGTCGAGGACAGAATCAGCCCCAGCATTTT.

V is TRBV6-5 and J is TRBJ2-1, with 7 bases fitting TRBD2. The germline V gene has CDR1 MNHEY and CDR2 SVGAGI. CDR3 length equals 11 residues. The junction had 6 bases not matched to a gene; V was cut back by 11 bases and J by 8 bases. CDR3 DNA sequence: TGTGCCTCCTCGCGGGGGTATGAGCAGTTCTTC. Encoded protein: CASSRGYEQFF.

The J gene is TRBJ2-1, the V gene TRBV15; a weak D match, TRBD2 (5 bases). Germline V gene lookup returns CDR1 LNHNV and CDR2 YYDKDF (reference sequence). The CDR3 has 13 residues. V lost 7 bases to trimming and J lost 5 bases, with 12 bases between them. CDR3 DNA sequence: TGTGCCACCATGGACTGGTCGGACAATGAGCAGTTCTTC. Translation: CATMDWSDNEQFF.

This chain's CDR3 is CAWRRSSNQPQHF. CDR3 in DNA: TGTGCCTGGAGACGGTCTAGCAATCAGCCCCAGCATTTT. The chain links TRBV30 to TRBJ1-5; no clear D. V was clipped by 3 bases and J by 0 bases, with 6 bases between them. CDR1 and CDR2 (germline): GTSNPN, SVGIG (reference sequence). The CDR3 totals 13 residues. The variable domain in full, completed from reference TRBV30 and TRBJ1-5, reads SQTIHQWPATLVQPVGSPLSLECTVEGTSNPNLYWYRQAAGRGLQLLFYSVGIGQISSEVPQNLSASRPQDRQFILSSKKLLLSDSGFYLCAWRRSSNQPQHFGDGTRLSIL.